Below, one TCR beta chain is given with its context. Its antigen remains unknown. Sorting gave populations that all exceeded 95% purity. Expressed TCRB transcripts were sequenced after all isolated RNA was converted to cDNA. About 3.57 million reads, on average, came from each naive, central memory and regulatory T cell sample. TCRdb's copy holds only in-frame clones and misses some; the assay was immunoSEQ multiplex PCR. The table includes 60,000 to 75,000 clones, roughly 60% detected once. This sample was taken from a study of beta chain features in type 1 diabetes. CDR3 length equals 14 residues. The V and J ends lost 4 bases and 8 bases respectively, with 14 bases between them. Looked up from germline, CDR1 is SGHAT and CDR2 is FQNNGV. General study results and limits: For patients, the naive, central memory and Treg TCRB repertoires appeared more alike than for healthy donors. Diminished insertions and augmented deletions at VDJ junctions characterized type 1 diabetes patients.

The receptor comes from a woman between 18 and 29 years old in good health. The specimen sequenced was Tregs from blood. This chain links TRBV11-2 with TRBJ1-4; D might be TRBD1 (5 bases). This chain's CDR3 is CASSSETGMEKLFF. The CDR3 DNA reads TGTGCCAGCAGCTCGGAAACAGGAATGGAAAAACTGTTTTTT.